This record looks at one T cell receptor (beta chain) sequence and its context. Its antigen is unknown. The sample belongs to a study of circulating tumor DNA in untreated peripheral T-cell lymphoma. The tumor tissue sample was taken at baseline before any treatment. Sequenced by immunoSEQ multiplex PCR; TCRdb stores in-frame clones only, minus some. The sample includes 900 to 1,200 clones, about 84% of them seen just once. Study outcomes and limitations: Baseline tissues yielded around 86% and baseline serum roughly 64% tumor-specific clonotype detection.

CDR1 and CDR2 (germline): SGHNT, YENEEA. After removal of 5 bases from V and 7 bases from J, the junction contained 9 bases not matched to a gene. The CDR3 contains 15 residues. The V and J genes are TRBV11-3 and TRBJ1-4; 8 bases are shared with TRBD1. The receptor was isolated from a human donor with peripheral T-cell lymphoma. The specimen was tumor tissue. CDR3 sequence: CASSRSGGGGEKLFF. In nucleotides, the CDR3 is TGTGCCAGCAGCCGTTCAGGGGGCGGGGGTGAAAAACTGTTTTTT. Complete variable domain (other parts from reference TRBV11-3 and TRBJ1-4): EAGVVQSPRYKIIEKKQPVAFWCNPISGHNTLYWYLQNLGQGPELLIRYENEEAVDDSQLPKDRFSAERLKGVDSTLKIQPAELGDSAVYLCASSRSGGGGEKLFFGSGTQLSVL.